The 5 T cell receptor beta chains below all came from one sample that was sequenced in a study of blood T cell repertoires in COVID-19 (dated by TCRdb to about 2020). Libraries were constructed by the immunoSEQ multiplex PCR assay. The source is immuneACCESS, and TCRdb retained only in-frame sequences with V and J called. Part of the clones is not carried over; for the studies checked, unresolved V genes explain less than half of this, and the remainder is unexplained. The sample table shows about 36,000 clones, and more than 60% are seen once. 2% of the sample is held by the ten biggest clonotypes. Sequences were obtained from peripheral blood. Receptors originate from a man aged 60-69 years with active COVID-19.

The V gene is TRBV5-1, the J gene TRBJ2-3; D is undetermined. The CDR3 contains 12 residues. Looked up from germline, CDR1 is SGHRS and CDR2 is YFSETQ. Deletions cut 2 bases from V and 11 bases from J, with 12 bases between. CDR3 residues: CASSFSADGQYF. The CDR3 DNA reads as TGCGCCAGCAGCTTCAGTGCGGATGGGCAGTATTTT.

This clone has a handful of counts. This sequence joins TRBV2 and TRBJ1-6; D unresolved. The CDR3 length is 19 residues. The germline V gene encodes CDR1 SNHLY and CDR2 FYNNEI. The V gene lost 4 bases and the J gene lost 0 bases, with 19 bases spanning the gap. The CDR3 DNA reads as TGTGCCAGCAGTGGTGGAGAGGTGGTGTTCCACTCCTATAATTCACCCCTCCACTTT. Translating it yields CASSGGEVVFHSYNSPLHF.

This chain connects TRBV29-1 to TRBJ2-1; TRBD1 matches at 7 bases. V lost 3 bases, J lost 7 bases, and 6 bases stayed unmatched. Germline V gene data show CDR1 as SQVTM and CDR2 as ANQGSEA. The CDR3 sequence is 13 residues long. The CDR3 DNA follows: TGCAGCGTTGAGAGGGGGCTCAGGAATGAGCAGTTCTTC. It yields the protein CSVERGLRNEQFF.

The rearrangement uses TRBV19 and TRBJ2-5; tentative D call: TRBD2 (8 bases). The CDR3 has 14 residues. CDR1 is LNHDA and CDR2 is SQIVND in the germline V gene (reference sequence). Trimming shortened V by 4 bases and J by 4 bases, and 13 bases separated the two germline ends. Written as DNA, the CDR3 is TGTGCCAGTAGTAAGGGGGCGGGAGGAGAGACCCAGTACTTC. It codes for CASSKGAGGETQYF.

J is TRBJ2-2 and V is TRBV12-5; D is undetermined. The length of the CDR3 is 12 residues. Trimming shortened V by 0 bases and J by 7 bases, and 3 bases separated the two germline ends. Germline V gene data show CDR1 as LGHNT and CDR2 as FRNRAP. In nucleotides, the CDR3 is TGTGCTAGTGGTTTGGTTCACGGGGAGCTGTTTTTT. Amino acids: CASGLVHGELFF.